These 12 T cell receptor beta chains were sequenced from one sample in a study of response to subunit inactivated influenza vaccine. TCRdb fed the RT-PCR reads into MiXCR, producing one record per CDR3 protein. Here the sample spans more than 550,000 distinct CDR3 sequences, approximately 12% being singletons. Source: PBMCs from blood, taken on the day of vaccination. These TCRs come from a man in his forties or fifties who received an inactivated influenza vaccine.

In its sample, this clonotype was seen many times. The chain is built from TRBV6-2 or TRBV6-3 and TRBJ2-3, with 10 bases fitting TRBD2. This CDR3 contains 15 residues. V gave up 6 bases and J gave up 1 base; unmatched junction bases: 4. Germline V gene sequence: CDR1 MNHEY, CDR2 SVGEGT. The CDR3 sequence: CASSPGTSGTDTQYF. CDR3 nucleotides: TGTGCCAGCAGCCCTGGGACTAGCGGCACAGATACGCAGTATTTT.

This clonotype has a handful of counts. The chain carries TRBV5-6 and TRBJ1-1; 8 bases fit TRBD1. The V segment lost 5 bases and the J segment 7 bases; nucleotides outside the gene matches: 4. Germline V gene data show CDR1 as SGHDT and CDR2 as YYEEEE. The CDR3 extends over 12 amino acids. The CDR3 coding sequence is TGTGCCAGCAGTCAGGGGGCGCGTGAAGCTTTCTTT. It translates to CASSQGAREAFF. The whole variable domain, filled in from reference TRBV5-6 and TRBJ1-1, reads DAGVTQSPTHLIKTRGQQVTLRCSPKSGHDTVSWYQQALGQGPQFIFQYYEEEERQRGNFPDRFSGHQFPNYSSELNVNALLLGDSALYLCASSQGAREAFFGQGTRLTVV.

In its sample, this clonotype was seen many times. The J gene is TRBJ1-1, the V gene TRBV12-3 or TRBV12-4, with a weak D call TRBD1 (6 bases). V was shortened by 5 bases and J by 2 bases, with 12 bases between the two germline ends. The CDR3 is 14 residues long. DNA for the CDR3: TGTGCCAGCAGTCTCCGGACAGCTAACACTGAAGCTTTCTTT. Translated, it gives CASSLRTANTEAFF.

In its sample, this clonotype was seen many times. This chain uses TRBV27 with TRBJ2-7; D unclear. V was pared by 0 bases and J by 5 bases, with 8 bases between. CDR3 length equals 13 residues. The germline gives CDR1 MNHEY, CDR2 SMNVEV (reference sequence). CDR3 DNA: TGTGCCAGCAGTTTATCGCCCATCCACGAGCAGTACTTC. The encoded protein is CASSLSPIHEQYF.

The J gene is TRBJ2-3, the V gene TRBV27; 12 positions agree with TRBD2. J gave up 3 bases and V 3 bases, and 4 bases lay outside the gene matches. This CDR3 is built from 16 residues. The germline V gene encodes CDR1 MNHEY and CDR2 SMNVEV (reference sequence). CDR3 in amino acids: CASSFLAGGPTDTQYF. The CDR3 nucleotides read TGTGCCAGCAGTTTTCTAGCGGGGGGGCCTACAGATACGCAGTATTTT.

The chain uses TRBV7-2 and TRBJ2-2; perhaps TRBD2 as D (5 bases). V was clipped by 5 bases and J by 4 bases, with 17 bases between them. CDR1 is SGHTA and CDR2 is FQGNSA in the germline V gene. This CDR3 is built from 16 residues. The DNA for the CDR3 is TGTGCCAGCAGCCCAGCGGCCGGGAAGGCCACCGGGGAGCTGTTTTTT. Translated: CASSPAAGKATGELFF.

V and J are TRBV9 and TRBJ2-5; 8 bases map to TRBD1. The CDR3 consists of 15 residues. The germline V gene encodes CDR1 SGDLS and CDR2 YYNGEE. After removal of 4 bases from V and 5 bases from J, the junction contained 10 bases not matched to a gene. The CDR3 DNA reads TGTGCCAGCAGCCCCACGACAGGGGCTTTGGAGACCCAGTACTTC. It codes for CASSPTTGALETQYF.

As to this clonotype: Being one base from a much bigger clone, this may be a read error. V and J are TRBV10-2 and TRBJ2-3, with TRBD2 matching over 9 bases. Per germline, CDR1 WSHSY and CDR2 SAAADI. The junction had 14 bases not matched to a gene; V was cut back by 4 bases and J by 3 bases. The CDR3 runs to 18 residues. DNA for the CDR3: TGCGCCAGCAGTGGGTCTGGGCTAGCGGGACTGTGGACAGATACGCAGTATTTT. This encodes CASSGSGLAGLWTDTQYF.

CDR3 DNA sequence: TGTGCCACCAGTGACGCCAGGGCGGGCAATGAGCAGTTCTTC. It codes for CATSDARAGNEQFF. The chain uses TRBV24-1 and TRBJ2-1, with D perhaps given as TRBD1 or TRBD2 (5 bases each). Trimming took off 4 bases at V and 6 bases at J, with 12 bases between the two ends. The CDR3 runs to 14 residues. In germline, CDR1 is KGHDR, CDR2 SFDVKD.

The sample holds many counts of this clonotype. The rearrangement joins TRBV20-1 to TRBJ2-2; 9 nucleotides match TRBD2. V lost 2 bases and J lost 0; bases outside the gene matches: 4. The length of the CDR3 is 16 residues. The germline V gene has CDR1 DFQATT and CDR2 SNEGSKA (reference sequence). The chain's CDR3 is CSARWREGTNTGELFF. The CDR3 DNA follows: TGCAGTGCTAGATGGCGGGAGGGTACGAACACCGGGGAGCTGTTTTTT.

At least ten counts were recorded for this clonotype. The CDR3 DNA reads as TGTGCCAGCAGTTTCCTAGCGGGAAGGGGCGGGGAGCTGTTTTTT. The encoded protein is CASSFLAGRGGELFF. The chain links TRBV12-3 or TRBV12-4 to TRBJ2-2; 9 nucleotides line up with TRBD2. This CDR3 is 15 amino acids long. Trimming at V came to 3 bases and at J to 7 bases, leaving 6 bases not matched to a gene.

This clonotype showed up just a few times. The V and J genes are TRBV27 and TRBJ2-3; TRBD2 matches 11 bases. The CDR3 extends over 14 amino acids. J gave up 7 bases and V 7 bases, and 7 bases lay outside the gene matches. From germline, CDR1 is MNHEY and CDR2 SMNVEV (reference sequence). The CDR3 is CASTTTSGKYTQYF. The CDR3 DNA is TGTGCCAGCACCACGACTAGCGGGAAATATACGCAGTATTTT.